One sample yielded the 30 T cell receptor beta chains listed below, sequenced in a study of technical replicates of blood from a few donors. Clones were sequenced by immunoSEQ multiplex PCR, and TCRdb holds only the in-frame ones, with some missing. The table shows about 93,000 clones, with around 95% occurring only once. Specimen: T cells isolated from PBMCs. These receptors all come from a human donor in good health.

The CDR3 is CASSPGSQGREQYF. As DNA, the CDR3 is TGTGCCAGCAGCCCCGGAAGCCAGGGGCGAGAGCAGTACTTC. The chain combines TRBV9 with TRBJ2-7; a weak D match, TRBD1 (6 bases). The V and J ends lost 4 bases and 7 bases respectively, with 18 bases between them. CDR1 and CDR2 from the germline V gene are SGDLS and YYNGEE. CDR3 length: 14 residues.

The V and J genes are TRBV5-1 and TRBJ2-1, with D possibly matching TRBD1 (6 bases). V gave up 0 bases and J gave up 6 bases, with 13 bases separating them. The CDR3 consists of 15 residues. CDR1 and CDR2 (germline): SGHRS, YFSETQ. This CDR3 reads CASSLDPGAGNEQFF. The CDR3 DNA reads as TGCGCCAGCAGCTTGGACCCAGGGGCCGGCAATGAGCAGTTCTTC.

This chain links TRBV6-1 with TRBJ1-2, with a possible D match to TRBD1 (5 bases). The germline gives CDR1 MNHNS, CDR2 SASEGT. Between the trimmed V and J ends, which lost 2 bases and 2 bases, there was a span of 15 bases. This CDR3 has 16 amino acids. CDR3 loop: CASSEINRGKNYGYTF. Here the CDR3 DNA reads TGTGCCAGCAGTGAAATTAACCGGGGGAAGAACTATGGCTACACCTTC.

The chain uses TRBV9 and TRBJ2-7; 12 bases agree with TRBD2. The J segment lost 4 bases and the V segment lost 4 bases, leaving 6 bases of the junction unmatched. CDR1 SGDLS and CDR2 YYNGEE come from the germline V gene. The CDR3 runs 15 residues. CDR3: CASSLGTSGLYEQYF. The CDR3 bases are TGTGCCAGCAGCCTGGGGACTAGCGGGCTATACGAGCAGTACTTC.

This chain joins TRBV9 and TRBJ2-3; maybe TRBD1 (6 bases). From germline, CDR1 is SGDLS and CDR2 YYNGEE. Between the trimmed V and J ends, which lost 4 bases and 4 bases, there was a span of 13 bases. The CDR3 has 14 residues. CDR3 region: CASSLRTAADTQYF. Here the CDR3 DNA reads TGTGCCAGCAGCCTAAGGACAGCGGCAGATACGCAGTATTTT.

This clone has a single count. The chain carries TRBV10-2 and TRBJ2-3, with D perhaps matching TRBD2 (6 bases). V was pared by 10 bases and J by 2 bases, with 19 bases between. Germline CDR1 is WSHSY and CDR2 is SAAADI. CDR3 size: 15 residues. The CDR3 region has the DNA TGCGCCACCGGGAGACTCAGATTGCACACAGATACGCAGTATTTT. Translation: CATGRLRLHTDTQYF.

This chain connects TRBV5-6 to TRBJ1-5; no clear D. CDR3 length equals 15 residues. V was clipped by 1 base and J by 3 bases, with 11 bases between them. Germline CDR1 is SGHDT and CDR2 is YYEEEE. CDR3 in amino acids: CASSLLSQVNQPQHF. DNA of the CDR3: TGTGCCAGCAGCTTGCTCAGCCAGGTCAATCAGCCCCAGCATTTT.

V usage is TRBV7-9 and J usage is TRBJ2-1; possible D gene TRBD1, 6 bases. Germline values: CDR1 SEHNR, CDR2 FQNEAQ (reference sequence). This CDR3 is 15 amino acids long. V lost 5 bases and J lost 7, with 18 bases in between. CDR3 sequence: CASSPNRVHVNEQFF. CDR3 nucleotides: TGTGCCAGCAGCCCCAACAGGGTCCATGTAAATGAGCAGTTCTTC. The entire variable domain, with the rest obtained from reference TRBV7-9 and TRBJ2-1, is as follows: DTGVSQNPRHKITKRGQNVTFRCDPISEHNRLYWYRQTLGQGPEFLTYFQNEAQLEKSRLLSDRFSAERPKGSFSTLEIQRTEQGDSAMYLCASSPNRVHVNEQFFGPGTRLTVL.

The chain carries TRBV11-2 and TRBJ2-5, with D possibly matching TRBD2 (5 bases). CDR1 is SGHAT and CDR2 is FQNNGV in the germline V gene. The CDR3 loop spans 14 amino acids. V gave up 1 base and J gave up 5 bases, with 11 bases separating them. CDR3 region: CASSLAGRGETQYF. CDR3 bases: TGTGCCAGCAGCTTAGCGGGGAGAGGGGAGACCCAGTACTTC.

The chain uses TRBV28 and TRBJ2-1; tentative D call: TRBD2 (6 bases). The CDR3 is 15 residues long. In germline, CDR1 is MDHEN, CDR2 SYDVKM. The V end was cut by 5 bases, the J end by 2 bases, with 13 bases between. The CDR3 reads CASSPLGGPYNEQFF. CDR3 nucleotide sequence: TGTGCCAGCAGTCCCCTTGGAGGGCCCTACAATGAGCAGTTCTTC.

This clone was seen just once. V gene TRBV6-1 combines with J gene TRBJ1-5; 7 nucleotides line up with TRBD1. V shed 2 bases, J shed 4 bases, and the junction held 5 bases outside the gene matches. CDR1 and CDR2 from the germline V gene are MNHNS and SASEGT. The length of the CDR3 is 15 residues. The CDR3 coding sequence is TGTGCCAGCAGTGAATGGGGACAGCCGAATCAGCCCCAGCATTTT. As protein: CASSEWGQPNQPQHF.

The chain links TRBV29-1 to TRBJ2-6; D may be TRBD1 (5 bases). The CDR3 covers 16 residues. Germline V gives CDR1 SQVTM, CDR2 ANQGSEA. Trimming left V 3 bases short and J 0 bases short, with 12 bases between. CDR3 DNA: TGCAGCGTTGAGGGGCAGCCTGACTCTGGGGCCAACGTCCTGACTTTC. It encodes CSVEGQPDSGANVLTF.

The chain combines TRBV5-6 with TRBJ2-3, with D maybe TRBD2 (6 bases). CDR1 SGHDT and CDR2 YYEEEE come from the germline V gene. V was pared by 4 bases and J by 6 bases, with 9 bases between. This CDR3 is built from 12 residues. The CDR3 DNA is TGTGCCAGCAGCCGCGGGGTGGATACGCAGTATTTT. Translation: CASSRGVDTQYF.

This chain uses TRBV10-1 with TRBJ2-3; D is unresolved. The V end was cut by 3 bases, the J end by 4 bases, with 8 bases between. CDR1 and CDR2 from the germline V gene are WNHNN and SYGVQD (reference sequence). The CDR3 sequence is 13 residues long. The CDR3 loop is CASSDSMADTQYF. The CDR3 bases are TGCGCCAGCAGTGATAGTATGGCAGATACGCAGTATTTT.

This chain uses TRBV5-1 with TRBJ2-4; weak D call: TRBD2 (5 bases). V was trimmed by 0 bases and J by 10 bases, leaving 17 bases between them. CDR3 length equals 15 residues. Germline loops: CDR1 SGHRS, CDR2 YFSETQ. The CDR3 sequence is CASSLDPGKKEIQYF. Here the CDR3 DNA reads TGCGCCAGCAGCTTGGACCCCGGGAAGAAAGAAATTCAGTACTTC.

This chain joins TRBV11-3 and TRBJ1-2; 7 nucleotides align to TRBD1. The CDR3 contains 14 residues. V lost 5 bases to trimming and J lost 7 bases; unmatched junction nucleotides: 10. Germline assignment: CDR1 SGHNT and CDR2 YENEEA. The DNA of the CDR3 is TGTGCCAGCAGCACATCAGACAGGGCTGGTGGCTACACCTTC. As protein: CASSTSDRAGGYTF. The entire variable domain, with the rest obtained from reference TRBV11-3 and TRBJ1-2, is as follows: EAGVVQSPRYKIIEKKQPVAFWCNPISGHNTLYWYLQNLGQGPELLIRYENEEAVDDSQLPKDRFSAERLKGVDSTLKIQPAELGDSAVYLCASSTSDRAGGYTFGSGTRLTVV.

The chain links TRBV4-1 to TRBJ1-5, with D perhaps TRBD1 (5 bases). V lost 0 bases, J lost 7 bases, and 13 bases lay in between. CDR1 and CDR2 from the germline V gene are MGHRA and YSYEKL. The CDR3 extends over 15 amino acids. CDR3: CASSQEFGGGQPQHF. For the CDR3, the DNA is TGCGCCAGCAGCCAAGAATTTGGGGGAGGGCAGCCCCAGCATTTT.

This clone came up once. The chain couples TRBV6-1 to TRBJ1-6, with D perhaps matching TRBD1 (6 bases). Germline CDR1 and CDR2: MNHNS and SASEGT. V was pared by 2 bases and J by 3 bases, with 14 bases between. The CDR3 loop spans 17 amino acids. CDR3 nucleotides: TGTGCCAGCAGTGAAATTTGGACAGACTTCTATAATTCACCCCTCCACTTT. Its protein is CASSEIWTDFYNSPLHF.

For the CDR3, the DNA is TGTGCCAGCAGTCGAGACGGGGAGCTGTTTTTT. Translating it yields CASSRDGELFF. This chain connects TRBV6-6 to TRBJ2-2; D is ambiguous. Germline V gene data show CDR1 as MNHNY and CDR2 as SVGAGI (reference sequence). The CDR3 has 11 residues. Trimming cost V 5 bases and J 7 bases, with 5 bases left between them.

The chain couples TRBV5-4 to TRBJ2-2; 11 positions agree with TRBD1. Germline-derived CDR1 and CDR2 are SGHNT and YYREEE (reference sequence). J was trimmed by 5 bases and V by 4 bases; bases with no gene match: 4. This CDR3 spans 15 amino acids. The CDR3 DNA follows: TGTGCCAGCAGCCTCCGGGACAGGGGGACCGGGGAGCTGTTTTTT. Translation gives CASSLRDRGTGELFF.

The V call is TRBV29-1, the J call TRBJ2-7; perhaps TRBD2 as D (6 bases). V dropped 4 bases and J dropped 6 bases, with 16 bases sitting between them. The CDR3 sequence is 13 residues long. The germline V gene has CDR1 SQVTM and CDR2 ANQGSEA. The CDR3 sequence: CSVVPGDPGEQYF. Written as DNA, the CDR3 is TGCAGCGTTGTGCCGGGGGATCCCGGCGAGCAGTACTTC.

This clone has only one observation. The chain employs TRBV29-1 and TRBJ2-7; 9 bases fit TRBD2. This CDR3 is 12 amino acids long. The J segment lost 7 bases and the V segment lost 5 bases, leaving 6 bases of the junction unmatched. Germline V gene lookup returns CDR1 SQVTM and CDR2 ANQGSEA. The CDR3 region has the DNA TGCAGCGTTACAAGCGGGAGGTATGAGCAGTACTTC. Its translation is CSVTSGRYEQYF.

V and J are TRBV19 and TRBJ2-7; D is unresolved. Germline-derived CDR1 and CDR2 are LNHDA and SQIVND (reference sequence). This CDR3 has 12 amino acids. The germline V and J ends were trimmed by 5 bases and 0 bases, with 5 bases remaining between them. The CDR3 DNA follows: TGTGCCAGTAGTCCGAGCTCCTACGAGCAGTACTTC. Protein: CASSPSSYEQYF.

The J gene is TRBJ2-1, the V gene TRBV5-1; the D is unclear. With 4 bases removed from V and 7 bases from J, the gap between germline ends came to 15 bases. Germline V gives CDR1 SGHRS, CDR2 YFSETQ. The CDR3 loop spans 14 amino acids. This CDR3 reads CASSRLEVRNEQFF. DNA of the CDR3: TGCGCCAGCAGCCGACTTGAAGTTCGAAATGAGCAGTTCTTC.

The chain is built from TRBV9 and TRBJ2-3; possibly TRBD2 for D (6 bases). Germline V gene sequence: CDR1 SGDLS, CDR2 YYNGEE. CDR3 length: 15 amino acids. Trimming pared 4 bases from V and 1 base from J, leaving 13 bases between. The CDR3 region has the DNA TGTGCCAGCAGCCCCGGGGGACTTCGCACAGATACGCAGTATTTT. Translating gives CASSPGGLRTDTQYF.

The CDR3 spells CASSWDTGPYEQYF. The DNA of the CDR3 is TGCGCCAGCAGCTGGGACACGGGGCCCTACGAGCAGTACTTC. V usage is TRBV5-1 and J usage is TRBJ2-7; D perhaps matches TRBD1 (6 bases). This CDR3 region has 14 residues. V lost 3 bases and J lost 2, with 12 bases in between. Germline V lookup: CDR1 SGHRS, CDR2 YFSETQ.

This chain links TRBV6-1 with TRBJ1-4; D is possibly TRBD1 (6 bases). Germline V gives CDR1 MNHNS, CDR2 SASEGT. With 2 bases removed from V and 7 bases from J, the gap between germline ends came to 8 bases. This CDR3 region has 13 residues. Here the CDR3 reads CASSEIGGEKLFF. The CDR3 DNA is TGTGCCAGCAGTGAAATAGGGGGTGAAAAACTGTTTTTT.

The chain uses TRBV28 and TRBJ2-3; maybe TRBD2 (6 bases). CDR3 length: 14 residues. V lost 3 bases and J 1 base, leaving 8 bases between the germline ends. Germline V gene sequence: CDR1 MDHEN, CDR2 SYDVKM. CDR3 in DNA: TGTGCCAGCAGTTTGCCTAGCGGCACAGATACGCAGTATTTT. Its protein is CASSLPSGTDTQYF.

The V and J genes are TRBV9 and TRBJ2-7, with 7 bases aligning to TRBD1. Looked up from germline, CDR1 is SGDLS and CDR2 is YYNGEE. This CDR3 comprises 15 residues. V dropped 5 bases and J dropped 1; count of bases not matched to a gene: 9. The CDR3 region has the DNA TGTGCCAGCAGTCCCCCCTTGGGACAGTCCTACGAGCAGTACTTC. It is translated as CASSPPLGQSYEQYF.

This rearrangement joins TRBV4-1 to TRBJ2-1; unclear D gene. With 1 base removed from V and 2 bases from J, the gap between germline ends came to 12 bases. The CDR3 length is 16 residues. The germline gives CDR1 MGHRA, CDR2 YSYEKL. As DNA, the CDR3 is TGCGCCAGCAGCCAAGTAAGCCTAGTTACCTACAATGAGCAGTTCTTC. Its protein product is CASSQVSLVTYNEQFF.